Shown below are 3 T cell receptor beta chains from a single sample sequenced in a study of CD39 and CD103 CD8 tumor-infiltrating T cells. Data came from immunoSEQ multiplex PCR; TCRdb stores just in-frame clones and leaves some out. The sample records around 720 clones, roughly 50% being singletons. Sequenced material: CD39+ CD103+ CD8+ T cells sorted from the tumor. Stated subset: CD103+CD39+ double-positive CD45RA- CD8 T cells. Receptor source: a human donor with head and neck squamous cell carcinoma.

The V call is TRBV10-3, the J call TRBJ1-1, with a weak D call TRBD1 (6 bases). The CDR3 sequence is 12 residues long. The germline CDR1 and CDR2 sequences are ENHRY and SYGVKD. V lost 9 bases and J lost 1, with 9 bases in between. The CDR3: CAIGTPNTEAFF. CDR3 DNA sequence: TGTGCCATTGGGACACCGAACACTGAAGCTTTCTTT.

J is TRBJ1-5 and V is TRBV4-1; D is uncertain. Deletions cut 4 bases from V and 7 bases from J, with 20 bases between. Germline lookup yields CDR1 MGHRA and CDR2 YSYEKL. The CDR3 covers 16 residues. CDR3 loop: CASSLGIMGVAQPQHF. The CDR3 DNA is TGCGCCAGCAGCCTCGGAATAATGGGCGTGGCGCAGCCCCAGCATTTT.

This clone was recorded a few times. The chain recombines TRBV5-1 with TRBJ1-1; possible D gene TRBD1, 6 bases. The CDR3 runs 14 residues. CDR1 is SGHRS and CDR2 is YFSETQ in the germline V gene. Trimming shortened V by 5 bases and J by 5 bases, and 16 bases separated the two germline ends. Here the CDR3 reads CASSRRGRGTEAFF. CDR3 sequence (DNA): TGCGCCAGCAGTAGGAGGGGTAGGGGGACTGAAGCTTTCTTT.